The clone carrying this TCR beta chain was counted once. Its cognate antigen is unknown. This sample was taken from a study of T cell responses to AZD1222 COVID-19 vaccine. General study findings and limits: The study found Spike-specific TCR breadth and depth rose after two AZD1222 doses. Close to half of spike-specific TCRs reportedly recognize unmutated variant regions. Recipients of AZD1222 seropositive at baseline numbered only 6 or 7.

Profiling relied on immunoSEQ multiplex PCR, and the TCRdb table lists in-frame clones only, not all of them. The profile shows about 190,000 clones, approximately 92% of them singletons. Sequencing was performed on peripheral blood, taken on day 0 of AZD1222 vaccination. This TCR was sampled from an adult in good health.

CDR3 bases: TGTGCCAGCAGCGTAGGTGGTCGGGACCTTAACTATGGCTACACCTTC. It specifies CASSVGGRDLNYGYTF. The chain uses TRBV9 and TRBJ1-2, with D tentatively TRBD1 (5 bases). Germline lookup yields CDR1 SGDLS and CDR2 YYNGEE. The CDR3 has 16 amino acids. Between the trimmed V and J ends, which lost 0 bases and 1 base, there was a span of 13 bases.